This is a list of T cell receptor beta chains from one sample in a study of OX40 agonist ivuxolimab in advanced cancers. Sequencing was performed with immunoSEQ multiplex PCR; in TCRdb, only in-frame clones are kept and a portion is missing. The table records 40,000 to 65,000 clones, around nine tenths of them present only once. The sample here was CD4+ or CD8+ T cells sorted from blood, taken in a trial of the OX40 agonist ivuxolimab. The receptor set was obtained from an adult with an advanced solid tumor such as melanoma, head and neck, liver or kidney cancer. CDR3s include the opening cysteine and the closing phenylalanine or tryptophan. The D gene is left open where the match is weak. A clone size is listed for some rows: how often the clone was seen (once, few, many), or a class if it is expanded.

CDR3 DNA | CDR3 protein | CDR3 length | D gene | V gene | clone size | J gene
TGCGCCAGCAGCCAACAAACCGGGACAGGTAACTACGAGCAGTACTTC | CASSQQTGTGNYEQYF | 16 | TRBD1 | TRBV4-1 | - | TRBJ2-7
TGTGCCAGCAGTCACGGGACACTGAACACTGAAGCTTTCTTT | CASSHGTLNTEAFF | 14 | - | TRBV10-3 | - | TRBJ1-1
TGTGCCTGGAAAGGGGGGAGAACCGGTGGGGAGCTGTTTTTT | CAWKGGRTGGELFF | 14 | - | TRBV30 | - | TRBJ2-2
TGTGCCAGCAGCTACTCCGGGACCCCACAGTACTTC | CASSYSGTPQYF | 12 | - | TRBV5-6 | - | TRBJ2-7
TGTGCCAGCAGCTTAACCCCGGGGGCCGGCGAGCAGTACTTC | CASSLTPGAGEQYF | 14 | - | TRBV7-3 | - | TRBJ2-7
TGTGCCAGCAGCGATGGACAGGGCTACGAGCAGTTCTTC | CASSDGQGYEQFF | 13 | TRBD1 | TRBV11-3 | - | TRBJ2-1
TGTGCCAGCAGCTTAGAGGGAGGGGACACTGAAGCTTTCTTT | CASSLEGGDTEAFF | 14 | - | TRBV11-2 | - | TRBJ1-1
TGTGCCAGTCGCGGGGGGGGCGGTGGCTACACCTTC | CASRGGGGGYTF | 12 | - | TRBV2 | few | TRBJ1-2
TGTGCCAGCAGTTTATCCGGACAGGGGGTGGAGACCCAGTACTTC | CASSLSGQGVETQYF | 15 | TRBD1 | TRBV28 | - | TRBJ2-5
TGTGCCAGCAGTACCCAAATAGGGAAATTGAATCAGCCCCAGCATTTT | CASSTQIGKLNQPQHF | 16 | - | TRBV28 | - | TRBJ1-5
TGTGCCAGCAGTCGAACAGGGAGCACTGAAGCTTTCTTT | CASSRTGSTEAFF | 13 | - | TRBV6-4 | - | TRBJ1-1
TGTGCCAGCACCCCCGGGACAGGGAACACCGGGGAGCTGTTTTTT | CASTPGTGNTGELFF | 15 | TRBD1 | TRBV7-9 | - | TRBJ2-2
TGCGCCAGCAGCCACCCATTAACCCGGGGCCCTAATCAGCCCCAGCATTTT | CASSHPLTRGPNQPQHF | 17 | - | TRBV4-1 | - | TRBJ1-5
TGTGCCAGCAGCCTCCGAGAGGGGAGCGGGGCTTCCTACAATGAGCAGTTCTTC | CASSLREGSGASYNEQFF | 18 | TRBD2 | TRBV11-2 | few | TRBJ2-1
TGTGCAATCCCCAGCGGTACGAACACCGGGGAGCTGTTTTTT | CAIPSGTNTGELFF | 14 | - | TRBV19 | - | TRBJ2-2
TGTGCCAGCAGTGAGAGGATAGCGGGAGAACAAGAGACCCAGTACTTC | CASSERIAGEQETQYF | 16 | TRBD2 | TRBV6-1 | - | TRBJ2-5
TGTGCCAGCAGTTTAGGTGGGAAGGCTTTCTTT | CASSLGGKAFF | 11 | - | TRBV28 | - | TRBJ1-1
TGTGCCAGCAAGATAGGAACCACAGATACGCAGTATTTT | CASKIGTTDTQYF | 13 | - | TRBV2 | - | TRBJ2-3
TGTGCCAGCCTGCGACAGGGCTCCTACAATGAGCAGTTCTTC | CASLRQGSYNEQFF | 14 | TRBD1 | TRBV5-5 | - | TRBJ2-1
TGCGCCAGCAGCCAAGCCCGGGTGGTAAACACCATATATTTT | CASSQARVVNTIYF | 14 | - | TRBV4-1 | - | TRBJ1-3
TGTGCCAGCAGCAAAAAAGGGAAGGGCAATCAGCCCCAGCATTTT | CASSKKGKGNQPQHF | 15 | - | TRBV21-1 | - | TRBJ1-5
TGCGCCAGCAGCCAGGACAGGGGAATTTTAGGCGAGCAGTACTTC | CASSQDRGILGEQYF | 15 | TRBD1 | TRBV5-1 | - | TRBJ2-7
TGTGCCAGCTCCAAAGAGGGGAGCTCCTACAATGAGCAGTTCTTC | CASSKEGSSYNEQFF | 15 | - | TRBV18 | - | TRBJ2-1
TGTGCCAGCAGCCAAGTCGGGACTAGCGGGCAGGCTGAGCAGTTCTTC | CASSQVGTSGQAEQFF | 16 | TRBD2 | TRBV4-2 | - | TRBJ2-1
TGCGCCAGCAGTCCCCGAGGCGGGCAGAGAGGCCCGAAAGAGACCCAGTACTTC | CASSPRGGQRGPKETQYF | 18 | - | TRBV23-1 | - | TRBJ2-5
TGTGCCATCAGTGCGACAGGGCGGGATGAAAAACTGTTTTTT | CAISATGRDEKLFF | 14 | TRBD1 | TRBV10-3 | - | TRBJ1-4
TGTGCCAGCAGGGGAGCCGGGGCCCTCCACTTT | CASRGAGALHF | 11 | - | TRBV2 | - | TRBJ1-6
TGTGCCAGCAGCTTGGGAACTAGCGGGGGCACAGATACGCAGTATTTT | CASSLGTSGGTDTQYF | 16 | TRBD2 | TRBV7-3 | - | TRBJ2-3
TGTGCCTGGAGCCCCGGGGGGCGCGGTGAAAAACTGTTTTTT | CAWSPGGRGEKLFF | 14 | - | TRBV30 | - | TRBJ1-4
TGCGCCAGCAGCAAGAGGGGGCCCAGCACTGAAGCTTTCTTT | CASSKRGPSTEAFF | 14 | TRBD1 | TRBV5-1 | few | TRBJ1-1
TGTGCCAGCAGCACCATTGGACAGGGGGCCGGAAACACCATATATTTT | CASSTIGQGAGNTIYF | 16 | TRBD1 | TRBV7-8 | medium-sized | TRBJ1-3
TGTGCCAGCAGCCCCCGGCTATTGAACACTGAAGCTTTCTTT | CASSPRLLNTEAFF | 14 | - | TRBV9 | few | TRBJ1-1
TGCAGCGTTGAAGCACTAGGGTCGGATACGCAGTATTTT | CSVEALGSDTQYF | 13 | - | TRBV29-1 | - | TRBJ2-3
TGTGCCAGCAGTTGGAGGAACCTAGGGGGCGAGACCCAGTACTTC | CASSWRNLGGETQYF | 15 | TRBD1 | TRBV6-5 | - | TRBJ2-5
TGTGCCGCAACCCCCGGGACAGGGTATCAGCCCCAGCATTTT | CAATPGTGYQPQHF | 14 | TRBD1 | TRBV28 | - | TRBJ1-5
TGTGCCTGGAGTAGGGGTTCCCGTGGGCAAGAGACCCAGTACTTC | CAWSRGSRGQETQYF | 15 | - | TRBV30 | - | TRBJ2-5
TGCAGTGCCCAGGGGGCGGGAGAGCAGTACTTC | CSAQGAGEQYF | 11 | - | TRBV20-1 | - | TRBJ2-5